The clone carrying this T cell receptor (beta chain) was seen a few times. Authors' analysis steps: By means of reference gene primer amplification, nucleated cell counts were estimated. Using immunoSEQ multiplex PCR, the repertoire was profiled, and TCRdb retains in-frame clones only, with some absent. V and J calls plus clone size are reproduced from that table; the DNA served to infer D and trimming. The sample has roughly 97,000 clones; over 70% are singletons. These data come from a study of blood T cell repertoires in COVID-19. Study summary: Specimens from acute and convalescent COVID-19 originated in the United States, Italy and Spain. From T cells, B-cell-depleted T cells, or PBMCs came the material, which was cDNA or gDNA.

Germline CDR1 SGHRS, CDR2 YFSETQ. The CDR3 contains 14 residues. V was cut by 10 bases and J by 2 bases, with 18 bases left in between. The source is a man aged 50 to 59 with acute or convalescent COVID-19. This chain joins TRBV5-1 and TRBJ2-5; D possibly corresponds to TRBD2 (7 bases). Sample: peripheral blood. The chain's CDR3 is CARGEGGIQETQYF. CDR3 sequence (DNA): TGCGCCCGCGGGGAGGGGGGGATACAAGAGACCCAGTACTTC.